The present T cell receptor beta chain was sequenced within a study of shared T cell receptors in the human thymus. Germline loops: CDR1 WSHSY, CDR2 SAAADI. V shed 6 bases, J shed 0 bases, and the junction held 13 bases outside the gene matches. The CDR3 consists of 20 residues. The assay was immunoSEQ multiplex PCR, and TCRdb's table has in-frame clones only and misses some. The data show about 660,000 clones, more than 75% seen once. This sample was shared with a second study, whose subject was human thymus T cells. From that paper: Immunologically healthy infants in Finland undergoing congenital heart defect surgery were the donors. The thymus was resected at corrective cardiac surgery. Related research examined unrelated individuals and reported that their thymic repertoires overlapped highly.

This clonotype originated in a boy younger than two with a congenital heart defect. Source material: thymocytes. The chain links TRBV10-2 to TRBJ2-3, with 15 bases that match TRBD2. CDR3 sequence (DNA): TGCGCCAGCAGCGCACCCAGGACTAGCGGGAGGGCCCCTAGCACAGATACGCAGTATTTT. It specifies CASSAPRTSGRAPSTDTQYF.